These 23 T cell receptor beta chains share one sample of origin, sequenced in a study of T cell responses to AZD1222 COVID-19 vaccine. The assay was immunoSEQ multiplex PCR, and TCRdb's table has in-frame clones only and misses some. The sample records fewer than 120,000 clones, over 75% being singletons. This specimen was peripheral blood, taken on day 0 of AZD1222 vaccination. Source of these receptors: an adult in good health.

The chain has TRBV5-4 and TRBJ2-3; D is uncertain. The germline gives CDR1 SGHNT, CDR2 YYREEE (reference sequence). The CDR3 runs to 14 residues. The V end was cut by 3 bases, the J end by 2 bases, with 10 bases between. CDR3 DNA: TGTGCCAGCAGCTCGGACCTGAACACAGATACGCAGTATTTT. Encoded protein: CASSSDLNTDTQYF.

The CDR3 bases are TGTGCCAGCAGGGGACGGTGGAATGAAAAACTGTTTTTT. Protein: CASRGRWNEKLFF. The V and J genes are TRBV28 and TRBJ1-4; D may be TRBD1 (5 bases). The germline CDR1 and CDR2 sequences are MDHEN and SYDVKM. V was shortened by 6 bases and J by 5 bases, with 10 bases between the two germline ends. This CDR3 is 13 amino acids long.

This chain links TRBV30 with TRBJ1-4; TRBD1 is a possible D gene (5 bases). Trimming pared 4 bases from V and 8 bases from J, leaving 17 bases between. The CDR3 contains 14 residues. Germline V gene sequence: CDR1 GTSNPN, CDR2 SVGIG (reference sequence). The CDR3 bases are TGTGCCTGGAACTTTCGGGGGTTTAAGGAAAAACTGTTTTTT. Amino acid sequence: CAWNFRGFKEKLFF.

The rearrangement uses TRBV5-5 and TRBJ2-3, with 8 positions matching TRBD2. V lost 4 bases and J lost 1; bases outside the gene matches: 5. CDR1 SGHKS and CDR2 YYEKEE come from the germline V gene (reference sequence). CDR3 length: 15 residues. The DNA for the CDR3 is TGTGCCAGCAGCGCACTAGCGGCGGGCACAGATACGCAGTATTTT. Its protein product is CASSALAAGTDTQYF.

The rearrangement uses TRBV25-1 and TRBJ2-5; 14 nucleotides match TRBD2. The CDR3 spans 17 residues. Germline loops: CDR1 MGHDK, CDR2 SYGVNS. V gave up 2 bases and J gave up 2 bases; unmatched junction bases: 4. CDR3 DNA: TGTGCCAGCAGTGAAGGAGGGACTAGCGGGAGTCAAGAGACCCAGTACTTC. Its translation is CASSEGGTSGSQETQYF.

The chain is built from TRBV5-1 and TRBJ2-7; TRBD1 is a possible D gene (7 bases). The V and J ends lost 4 bases and 0 bases respectively, with 14 bases between them. Looked up from germline, CDR1 is SGHRS and CDR2 is YFSETQ. The length of the CDR3 is 15 residues. The CDR3 sequence: CASSRGDSTSYEQYF. The CDR3 nucleotides are TGCGCCAGCAGCAGGGGGGACAGCACCTCCTACGAGCAGTACTTC.

The CDR3 sequence is CAISEMTGNGYTF. CDR3 DNA: TGTGCCATCAGTGAGATGACAGGGAATGGCTACACCTTC. V usage is TRBV10-3 and J usage is TRBJ1-2; 7 nucleotides align to TRBD1. This CDR3 is 13 amino acids long. After removal of 2 bases from V and 6 bases from J, the junction contained 3 bases not matched to a gene. Germline V lookup: CDR1 ENHRY, CDR2 SYGVKD.

The chain is built from TRBV28 and TRBJ1-3; TRBD1 might be the D (6 bases). V lost 5 bases to trimming and J lost 0 bases, with 26 bases between them. The CDR3 runs to 20 residues. Looked up from germline, CDR1 is MDHEN and CDR2 is SYDVKM. The CDR3 DNA is TGTGCCAGCAGTGGGCCCGCAGGGGCGGGCCTCCCCTACTCTGGAAACACCATATATTTT. This sequence encodes CASSGPAGAGLPYSGNTIYF.

This chain joins TRBV6-6 and TRBJ2-1; D is unclear. The germline V and J ends were trimmed by 6 bases and 4 bases, with 10 bases remaining between them. Germline V gene data show CDR1 as MNHNY and CDR2 as SVGAGI (reference sequence). The CDR3 totals 13 residues. As DNA, the CDR3 is TGTGCCAGCAGCTCCGAGGAATACAATGAGCAGTTCTTC. It codes for CASSSEEYNEQFF.

The J gene is TRBJ1-4, the V gene TRBV2; TRBD1 matches at 8 bases. J was trimmed by 0 bases and V by 7 bases; bases with no gene match: 7. The CDR3 consists of 16 residues. Germline values: CDR1 SNHLY, CDR2 FYNNEI. The CDR3 DNA sequence: TGTGCCAGCAACCGGGACAGGTCTGCAACTAATGAAAAACTGTTTTTT. It codes for CASNRDRSATNEKLFF.

V gene TRBV18 combines with J gene TRBJ1-3; 7 bases map to TRBD1. CDR1 is KGHSH, CDR2 LQKENI, per germline. Trimming cost V 6 bases and J 4 bases; bases outside gene matches: 9. The CDR3 loop spans 15 amino acids. The CDR3 spells CASSPAQGRGNTIYF. CDR3 DNA: TGTGCCAGCTCGCCTGCACAGGGGCGCGGAAACACCATATATTTT.

The chain is built from TRBV11-2 and TRBJ2-1, with D perhaps being TRBD1 or TRBD2 (6 bases each). The CDR3 is 16 amino acids. In germline, CDR1 is SGHAT, CDR2 FQNNGV. V was clipped by 3 bases and J by 0 bases, with 12 bases between them. Here the CDR3 DNA reads TGTGCCAGCAGCTTCACGGGGGCGAGCTCCTACAATGAGCAGTTCTTC. Its translation is CASSFTGASSYNEQFF.

This chain connects TRBV28 to TRBJ1-2; D perhaps matches TRBD1 (5 bases). CDR1 MDHEN and CDR2 SYDVKM come from the germline V gene. The CDR3 spans 14 residues. Between the trimmed V and J ends, which lost 10 bases and 0 bases, there was a span of 15 bases. As DNA, the CDR3 is TGTGCCACCGACGACAGAAGGGCTAACTATGGCTACACCTTC. This gives the protein CATDDRRANYGYTF.

The chain employs TRBV5-8 and TRBJ1-4, with D uncertain. The CDR3 extends over 15 amino acids. Trimming shortened V by 5 bases and J by 2 bases, and 13 bases separated the two germline ends. CDR1 SGHTS and CDR2 YDEGEE come from the germline V gene. The CDR3 region is CASRKGGSTNEKLFF. CDR3 coding DNA: TGTGCCAGCAGAAAGGGAGGATCGACTAATGAAAAACTGTTTTTT.

The chain employs TRBV19 and TRBJ1-2, with 11 bases that match TRBD1. The V gene's germline CDR1 is LNHDA and CDR2 SQIVND (reference sequence). The CDR3 extends over 16 amino acids. After removal of 6 bases from V and 3 bases from J, the junction contained 9 bases not matched to a gene. The CDR3 DNA sequence: TGTGCCAGTAGCCGGGGACAGGGGGGCCGGGACTATGGCTACACCTTC. As protein: CASSRGQGGRDYGYTF.

This clone was seen more than once but under ten times. The chain uses TRBV2 and TRBJ1-5; 8 bases are shared with TRBD1. The CDR3 is made up of 15 amino acids. Germline assignment: CDR1 SNHLY and CDR2 FYNNEI. V lost 3 bases, J lost 0 bases, and 1 base stayed unmatched. The CDR3, as DNA: TGTGCCAGCAGTGAGGACAGGGCTAGCAATCAGCCCCAGCATTTT. Encoded protein: CASSEDRASNQPQHF.

The chain couples TRBV7-2 to TRBJ2-1; the D is unclear. V lost 7 bases, J lost 0 bases, and 19 bases lay in between. Looked up from germline, CDR1 is SGHTA and CDR2 is FQGNSA. CDR3 length: 17 residues. The chain's CDR3 is CASTFPPSQPSYNEQFF. The CDR3 DNA sequence: TGTGCCAGCACCTTTCCCCCCTCCCAGCCCTCCTACAATGAGCAGTTCTTC.

The chain links TRBV15 to TRBJ1-5; 8 bases agree with TRBD1. This CDR3 region has 14 residues. Germline trimming cut 3 bases from V and 6 bases from J; bases unmatched to any gene: 4. The V gene's germline CDR1 is LNHNV and CDR2 YYDKDF (reference sequence). As DNA, the CDR3 is TGTGCCACCAGCAGGCAGGGGGCTGTTCAGCCCCAGCATTTT. Translating gives CATSRQGAVQPQHF.

This clone was seen once. In nucleotides, the CDR3 is TGTGCCAGCAGCTTCGGCGGGAGCTCCTACGAGCAGTACTTC. This translates into CASSFGGSSYEQYF. This rearrangement joins TRBV7-8 to TRBJ2-7, with 7 bases identical to TRBD2. This CDR3 is built from 14 residues. Germline assignment: CDR1 SGHVS and CDR2 FQNEAQ. J lost 0 bases, V lost 3 bases, and 2 bases had no gene match.

The genes are TRBV25-1 and TRBJ2-5; no clear D. The CDR3 runs to 14 residues. Germline-derived CDR1 and CDR2 are MGHDK and SYGVNS. V lost 6 bases and J 1 base, leaving 12 bases between the germline ends. The CDR3 nucleotides read TGTGCCAGCAGACGGACGGAACTCCAAGAGACCCAGTACTTC. It specifies CASRRTELQETQYF.

The chain links TRBV14 to TRBJ1-3; D call uncertain. Germline V gene sequence: CDR1 SGHDN, CDR2 FVKESK. The CDR3 covers 16 residues. V was shortened by 4 bases and J by 1 base, with 14 bases between the two germline ends. CDR3 in amino acids: CASSPGNGISGNTIYF. Here the CDR3 DNA reads TGTGCCAGCAGCCCTGGGAACGGTATTTCTGGAAACACCATATATTTT.

The chain is built from TRBV7-2 and TRBJ1-5, with D possibly TRBD1 on 5 matching bases. Germline V gene lookup returns CDR1 SGHTA and CDR2 FQGNSA. V dropped 5 bases and J dropped 3 bases, with 11 bases sitting between them. The CDR3 loop spans 14 amino acids. This CDR3 reads CASSPDSLNQPQHF. The CDR3 DNA reads TGTGCCAGCAGCCCCGACAGCCTCAATCAGCCCCAGCATTTT.

As concerns this clone: One junction end disagrees with the germline gene, perhaps due to a read error. The chain couples TRBV28 to TRBJ2-7; D unclear. The CDR3 consists of 9 residues. Germline V gives CDR1 MDHEN, CDR2 SYDVKM. The CDR3 region is CASGVIQHF. In DNA form, the CDR3 reads TGTGCCAGCGGAGTAATCCAGCACTTC.